This TCR beta chain was identified in a study of blood T cell repertoires in COVID-19. Study context: The origin of the acute and convalescent COVID-19 samples was the United States, Italy and Spain.

Generated by immunoSEQ multiplex PCR, the TCRdb table keeps only in-frame clones and is missing some. Counted here are roughly 240,000 clones, 86% occurring once; the ten biggest clones make up about 3.6%. The CDR3 consists of 14 residues. Trimming took 6 bases from V and 0 from J, leaving 10 bases between them. CDR1 and CDR2 (germline): MRHNA, SNTAGT. Material for sequencing was peripheral blood. V usage is TRBV6-4 and J usage is TRBJ2-3; no clear D. The source is a man between 18 and 29 years old with active or convalescent COVID-19. CDR3 loop: CASRLSASTDTQYF. CDR3 bases: TGTGCCAGCAGATTGAGTGCTAGCACAGATACGCAGTATTTT.